These 23 T cell receptor beta chains came from one sample sequenced in a study of T cells in women clearing cervical HPV infection. Data came from immunoSEQ multiplex PCR; TCRdb stores just in-frame clones and leaves some out. The sample data list tens of thousands of clones. Sequencing was carried out using blood buffy coat. The receptors were sampled from a woman aged 18 to 75 with a cervical HPV16 infection that either progressed to CIN3+ or cleared (not recorded which).

Details on this clone: The sequence runs out 3 residues before the end of the CDR3; the remainder is reconstructed from the germline J gene. This chain links TRBV30 with TRBJ2-2, with no clear D. The V and J ends lost 1 base and 6 bases respectively, with 6 bases between them. Germline CDR1 is GTSNPN and CDR2 is SVGIG (reference sequence). The CDR3 runs to 12 residues. CDR3 in amino acids: CAWSAGSGELFF. The part of the CDR3 DNA that was read is TGTGCCTGGAGTGCGGGTTCCGGGGAG. Using reference TRBV30 and TRBJ2-2 for the parts outside the CDR3, the full variable domain is SQTIHQWPATLVQPVGSPLSLECTVEGTSNPNLYWYRQAAGRGLQLLFYSVGIGQISSEVPQNLSASRPQDRQFILSSKKLLLSDSGFYLCAWSAGSGELFFGEGSRLTVL.

With respect to this clone: Read data end 3 residues before the CDR3 end; the end is taken from the germline J gene. The rearrangement joins TRBV19 to TRBJ1-1, with 9 bases lining up with TRBD1. Looked up from germline, CDR1 is LNHDA and CDR2 is SQIVND (reference sequence). CDR3 length: 15 residues. The V gene end was trimmed by 5 bases and the J gene end by 4 bases; junction bases not matched to a gene: 8. The covered CDR3 bases are TGTGCCAGTAGTCCCGGGACAGGGTTCGTCACTGAA. This encodes CASSPGTGFVTE. The CDR3 in its entirety is CASSPGTGFVTEAFF.

With regard to this clone: The sequence runs out 3 residues before the end of the CDR3; the remainder is reconstructed from the germline J gene. The J gene is TRBJ2-1, the V gene TRBV30, with 9 nucleotides matching TRBD2. Per the germline V gene, CDR1 is GTSNPN and CDR2 is SVGIG (reference sequence). The CDR3 covers 17 residues. V shed 0 bases and J 5 bases; nucleotides not matched to a gene: 11. CDR3 sequence: CAWSVAASGILDNEQFF. The sequenced part of the CDR3 DNA is TGTGCCTGGAGTGTGGCGGCTAGCGGGATATTGGACAATGAG.

Note on this clone: Coverage ceases 3 residues before the CDR3 finishes, and the germline J gene fills in the end. The gene calls are TRBV11-3 and TRBJ2-2, with TRBD2 identical over 8 bases. Germline-derived CDR1 and CDR2 are SGHNT and YENEEA. V was pared by 3 bases and J by 5 bases, with 5 bases of the junction left unmatched. The CDR3 has 15 residues. The CDR3 bases that were read are TGTGCCAGCAGCTTGATGACTAGCGAGACCGGGGAG. The encoded protein is CASSLMTSETGE. The CDR3 reads in full as CASSLMTSETGELFF.

Note on this clone: The read gets to within 3 residues of the CDR3 end, and the germline J gene fills in the rest. The rearrangement links TRBV18 to TRBJ1-5; D not resolved. The CDR3 is 15 amino acids. Trimming removed 2 bases at V and 5 bases at J, with 13 bases between. Germline CDR1 and CDR2: KGHSH and LQKENI. The CDR3: CASSPSGRRDQPQHF. Partial CDR3 DNA: TGTGCCAGCTCACCATCCGGCCGGAGGGATCAGCCC.

Remarks on this clone: Read data end 3 residues before the CDR3 end; the end is taken from the germline J gene. The chain uses TRBV10-3 and TRBJ2-3, with D perhaps TRBD1 (6 bases). V dropped 5 bases and J dropped 4 bases, with 19 bases sitting between them. This CDR3 is built from 16 residues. Germline loops: CDR1 ENHRY, CDR2 SYGVKD. CDR3: CAISFETGGRADTQYF. The CDR3 bases that were read are TGTGCCATCAGTTTCGAGACAGGCGGAAGGGCAGATACG.

Regarding this clone: The sequence runs out 3 residues before the end of the CDR3; the remainder is reconstructed from the germline J gene. The chain employs TRBV5-4 and TRBJ2-3; perhaps TRBD1 as D (5 bases). Between the trimmed V and J ends, which lost 1 base and 2 bases, there was a span of 14 bases. There are 16 residues in the CDR3. Germline CDR1 SGHNT, CDR2 YYREEE (reference sequence). The CDR3 loop is CASSLPRALATDTQYF. CDR3 DNA, as far as it was read: TGTGCCAGCAGCTTGCCCAGGGCCCTCGCCACAGATACG.

About this clone itself: The CDR3 is cut off 3 residues early in the read; its end comes from the germline J gene. This chain joins TRBV18 and TRBJ1-2; 9 bases line up with TRBD1. Looked up from germline, CDR1 is KGHSH and CDR2 is LQKENI. This CDR3 has 15 residues. The sequenced part of the CDR3 DNA is TGTGCCAGCTCACCTTCGGGACAGGGAGGCCATGAC. It specifies CASSPSGQGGHD. The whole CDR3 protein is CASSPSGQGGHDYTF.

On this clone: Coverage ceases 3 residues before the CDR3 finishes, and the germline J gene fills in the end. The chain recombines TRBV11-3 with TRBJ1-1; 8 bases fit TRBD1. This CDR3 has 14 residues. CDR1 is SGHNT and CDR2 is YENEEA in the germline V gene. The trim removed 1 base at V and 4 bases at J, leaving 2 bases unmatched. The CDR3 is CASSLGQGITEAFF. The DNA read from the CDR3 is TGTGCCAGCAGCTTAGGACAGGGGATCACTGAA.

As to this clone: The missing CDR3 end, 3 residues past where the read stops, is filled in from the germline J gene. V is TRBV5-1 and J is TRBJ2-5; 8 bases align to TRBD2. Germline trimming cut 4 bases from V and 2 bases from J; bases unmatched to any gene: 10. Germline CDR1 is SGHRS and CDR2 is YFSETQ. The CDR3 has 16 amino acids. The covered CDR3 bases are TGCGCCAGCAGCCCGGGACTAGGGGTGCTTCAAGAGACC. Translation gives CASSPGLGVLQET. The CDR3 in its entirety is CASSPGLGVLQETQYF.

About this clone itself: The read ends 3 residues shy of where the CDR3 ends; the end is completed using the germline J gene. This chain links TRBV5-4 with TRBJ2-7, with D tentatively TRBD2 (7 bases). Germline V gene data show CDR1 as SGHNT and CDR2 as YYREEE (reference sequence). The CDR3 has 15 amino acids. Trimming stripped 4 bases from V and 0 bases from J, with 14 bases between. CDR3 DNA, as far as it was read: TGTGCCAGCAGCCAGGAGGGGGGGTACTCCTACGAG. This codes for CASSQEGGYSYE. From start to end, the CDR3 is CASSQEGGYSYEQYF. Drawing the rest from reference TRBV5-4 and TRBJ2-7, the complete variable domain is ETGVTQSPTHLIKTRGQQVTLRCSSQSGHNTVSWYQQALGQGPQFIFQYYREEENGRGNFPPRFSGLQFPNYSSELNVNALELDDSALYLCASSQEGGYSYEQYFGPGTRLTVT.

In the case of this clone: The read is 3 residues too short to cover the CDR3 end, so that end is filled in from the germline J gene. V and J are TRBV10-3 and TRBJ1-5; D gene uncertain. Germline CDR1 is ENHRY and CDR2 is SYGVKD. The CDR3 has 13 residues. The germline V and J ends were trimmed by 5 bases and 2 bases, with 7 bases remaining between them. CDR3 region: CAISPEGNQPQHF. The CDR3 DNA, read in part, is TGTGCCATCAGTCCCGAGGGCAATCAGCCC.

About this clone: The germline gene is not matched at one end of the junction; a read error may be the cause. From the germline J gene comes the end of the CDR3, since the read stops 3 residues before it. Other nucleotide sequences in the sample specify the same CDR3. The rearrangement uses TRBV7-9 and TRBJ1-3; TRBD1 is a possible D gene (6 bases). CDR3 length equals 15 residues. Germline lookup yields CDR1 SEHNR and CDR2 FQNEAQ (reference sequence). The CDR3 region is CASSPGQSSGNTIYF. CDR3 bases read: TGTGCCAGCAGCCCCGGACAGAGCTCTGGAAACACA.

As regards this clone: The read falls 3 residues short of the CDR3 end, and the missing part is taken from the germline J gene. V is TRBV7-9 and J is TRBJ2-2, with TRBD1 identical over 11 bases. Germline trimming cut 5 bases from V and 6 bases from J; bases unmatched to any gene: 5. The CDR3 runs 15 residues. Germline CDR1 is SEHNR and CDR2 is FQNEAQ (reference sequence). This CDR3 reads CASSPGQGVPGELFF. The sequenced part of the CDR3 DNA is TGTGCCAGCAGCCCGGGACAGGGGGTCCCCGGGGAG. Looking up the rest from reference TRBV7-9 and TRBJ2-2 gives the full variable domain: DTGVSQNPRHKITKRGQNVTFRCDPISEHNRLYWYRQTLGQGPEFLTYFQNEAQLEKSRLLSDRFSAERPKGSFSTLEIQRTEQGDSAMYLCASSPGQGVPGELFFGEGSRLTVL.

Details on this clone: Sequencing ends 3 residues short of the CDR3 end; the germline J gene provides the rest. The chain joins TRBV7-6 to TRBJ1-4; the D gene is possibly TRBD1 (5 bases). CDR3 size: 15 residues. V lost 4 bases to trimming and J lost 6 bases, with 15 bases between them. Looked up from germline, CDR1 is SGHVS and CDR2 is FNYEAQ. The CDR3 DNA, read in part, is TGTGCCAGCAGCTCATTGGGCAGGGCAGATGAAAAA. It translates to CASSSLGRADEK. The CDR3, in full, reads CASSSLGRADEKLFF.

Points on this clone: The CDR3 is cut off 3 residues early in the read; its end comes from the germline J gene. The chain has TRBV7-9 and TRBJ1-1; 7 nucleotides match TRBD1. Per the germline V gene, CDR1 is SEHNR and CDR2 is FQNEAQ (reference sequence). With 1 base clipped from V and 5 bases from J, the junction kept 4 bases outside the gene matches. CDR3 length equals 14 residues. Incomplete CDR3 DNA: TGTGCCAGCAGCTTAGAGGGGGCAAGGACTGAA. Residues: CASSLEGARTE. The whole CDR3 reads CASSLEGARTEAFF.

Of note for this clone: The CDR3 end falls 3 residues outside the read, so it is completed with the germline J gene. The gene calls are TRBV29-1 and TRBJ1-6; no clear D gene. This CDR3 has 19 amino acids. Trimming cost V 6 bases and J 0 bases, with 24 bases left between them. Germline values: CDR1 SQVTM, CDR2 ANQGSEA. CDR3 region: CSVPTSLLDWSSYNSPLHF. CDR3 DNA, as far as it was read: TGCAGCGTCCCCACTAGCCTCCTGGACTGGAGCTCCTATAATTCACCC.

Comment on this clone: The read comes to an end 3 residues before the CDR3 does, leaving the germline J gene to fill in the end. V gene TRBV30 combines with J gene TRBJ1-2; no clear D gene. The germline gives CDR1 GTSNPN, CDR2 SVGIG (reference sequence). The CDR3 contains 12 residues. Partial CDR3 DNA: TGTGCCTGGAGTGTTTCCTCCTACGAC. This codes for CAWSVSSYD. The CDR3 reads in full as CAWSVSSYDYTF.

For this clone: The CDR3 extends 3 residues past the end of the read, so its final part is completed from the germline J gene. The rearrangement links TRBV2 to TRBJ2-1; the match to TRBD2 covers 11 bases. The CDR3 loop spans 16 amino acids. Per the germline V gene, CDR1 is SNHLY and CDR2 is FYNNEI. The V gene end was trimmed by 6 bases and the J gene end by 7 bases; junction bases not matched to a gene: 11. The CDR3 here is CASSDLAGGGRNEQFF. The covered CDR3 bases are TGTGCCAGCAGCGACCTAGCGGGGGGAGGTAGGAATGAG.

Regarding this clone: The CDR3 goes on 3 residues after the read ends, and that part is filled in from the germline J gene. The genes are TRBV7-2 and TRBJ2-7; D gene ambiguous. Per the germline V gene, CDR1 is SGHTA and CDR2 is FQGNSA. The CDR3 sequence is 13 residues long. Trimming took off 8 bases at V and 0 bases at J, with 11 bases between the two ends. CDR3 bases read: TGTGCCAGCCAAGGCCGTTACTCCTACGAG. Translation gives CASQGRYSYE. The whole CDR3 protein is CASQGRYSYEQYF. Full variable domain (missing parts from reference TRBV7-2 and TRBJ2-7): GAGVSQSPSNKVTEKGKDVELRCDPISGHTALYWYRQSLGQGLEFLIYFQGNSAPDKSGLPSDRFSAERTGGSVSTLTIQRTQQEDSAVYLCASQGRYSYEQYFGPGTRLTVT.

A remark on this clone: The DNA ends 3 residues before the CDR3 does, and the rest of the CDR3 is filled in from the germline J gene. This chain connects TRBV20-1 to TRBJ2-5; no firm D call. Germline loops: CDR1 DFQATT, CDR2 SNEGSKA (reference sequence). There are 17 residues in the CDR3. Between the trimmed V and J ends, which lost 0 bases and 2 bases, there was a span of 19 bases. Incomplete CDR3 DNA: TGCAGTGCTAGAGATTTGACTGAAACGTACCTACAAGAGACC. Encoded protein: CSARDLTETYLQET. The entire CDR3 is CSARDLTETYLQETQYF.

With respect to this clone: Coverage ceases 3 residues before the CDR3 finishes, and the germline J gene fills in the end. V gene TRBV7-9 combines with J gene TRBJ1-1, with D unclear. The ends were cut back, 6 bases at V and 5 bases at J, with 19 bases in the middle. This CDR3 contains 15 residues. Germline CDR1 SEHNR, CDR2 FQNEAQ (reference sequence). The DNA read from the CDR3 is TGTGCCAGCAGTCTCATGGGAGCGGGAGGGACTGAA. Translating gives CASSLMGAGGTE. The full CDR3 is CASSLMGAGGTEAFF.

In regard to this clone: The CDR3 end falls 3 residues outside the read, so it is completed with the germline J gene. V usage is TRBV7-3 and J usage is TRBJ2-2; D might be TRBD2 (7 bases). Trimming removed 8 bases from V and 4 bases from J, with 23 bases in between. The germline CDR1 and CDR2 sequences are SGHTA and FQGTGA. CDR3 length equals 17 residues. CDR3 sequence reads: CASANSREGVATGELFF. Partial CDR3 DNA: TGTGCCAGCGCCAACTCAAGGGAGGGGGTGGCCACCGGGGAG. Full variable domain (outside the CDR3, taken from reference TRBV7-3 and TRBJ2-2): GAGVSQTPSNKVTEKGKYVELRCDPISGHTALYWYRQSLGQGPEFLIYFQGTGAADDSGLPNDRFFAVRPEGSVSTLKIQRTERGDSAVYLCASANSREGVATGELFFGEGSRLTVL.